The 27 T cell receptor beta chains given below trace back to one sample, sequenced in a study of cytomegalovirus exposure and HLA in healthy donors. The primer mix had 60 Vbeta and 13 Jbeta primers. Clones were sequenced by immunoSEQ multiplex PCR, and TCRdb holds only the in-frame ones, with some missing. The sample consists of under 130,000 clones, more than 60% of them appearing once. The material sequenced was PBMCs. The receptor source for this set is a woman aged 40 to 55 in good health and CMV-seropositive.

Only a few counts were recorded for this clone. The gene calls are TRBV6-6 and TRBJ1-2, with D possibly being TRBD1 (6 bases). Per germline, CDR1 MNHNY and CDR2 SVGAGI (reference sequence). Trimming took 5 bases from V and 5 from J, leaving 21 bases between them. The CDR3 runs 16 residues. CDR3 coding DNA: TGTGCCAGCAGTCCCCCTAATTGGAACACAGGGTATGGCTACACCTTC. Its protein product is CASSPPNWNTGYGYTF.

The V gene is TRBV18, the J gene TRBJ2-5; possible D gene TRBD2, 5 bases. The germline V and J ends were trimmed by 5 bases and 0 bases, with 19 bases remaining between them. The CDR3 has 17 residues. CDR1 and CDR2 from the germline V gene are KGHSH and LQKENI. In DNA, the CDR3 is TGTGCCAGCTCAGAGGACGTCAGCGGAGCTTACCAAGAGACCCAGTACTTC. Its protein is CASSEDVSGAYQETQYF.

The J gene is TRBJ2-1, the V gene TRBV19; 12 bases agree with TRBD2. Germline-derived CDR1 and CDR2 are LNHDA and SQIVND (reference sequence). This CDR3 spans 17 amino acids. Trimming at V came to 5 bases and at J to 4 bases, leaving 9 bases not matched to a gene. The DNA of the CDR3 is TGTGCCAGTAGTCCCGGGACTAGCGGGCCGATTTACAATGAGCAGTTCTTC. This gives the protein CASSPGTSGPIYNEQFF.

This chain uses TRBV18 with TRBJ1-1; 11 bases match TRBD1. Germline trimming cut 2 bases from V and 6 bases from J; bases unmatched to any gene: 8. This CDR3 comprises 16 residues. The germline V gene has CDR1 KGHSH and CDR2 LQKENI. In DNA form, the CDR3 reads TGTGCCAGCTCACCAAAGGGGACAGGGGGGTTTGCTGAAGCTTTCTTT. The encoded protein is CASSPKGTGGFAEAFF.

The chain couples TRBV19 to TRBJ2-2, with a weak D call TRBD2 (6 bases). From germline, CDR1 is LNHDA and CDR2 SQIVND (reference sequence). V was clipped by 1 base and J by 5 bases, with 11 bases between them. There are 15 residues in the CDR3. The CDR3 nucleotides are TGTGCCAGTAGTATAGGGCTAGCGTCAACCGGGGAGCTGTTTTTT. This codes for CASSIGLASTGELFF.

The V and J genes are TRBV5-8 and TRBJ2-1; weak D call: TRBD2 (6 bases). The germline V and J ends were trimmed by 3 bases and 7 bases, with 17 bases remaining between them. Germline V gene data show CDR1 as SGHTS and CDR2 as YDEGEE. The CDR3 totals 15 residues. CDR3: CASSSGLGRINEQFF. The CDR3 DNA reads as TGTGCCAGCAGCTCGGGACTCGGACGAATTAATGAGCAGTTCTTC.

The V gene is TRBV7-9, the J gene TRBJ2-7; 7 bases fit TRBD2. V was pared by 1 base and J by 0 bases, with 6 bases of the junction left unmatched. The CDR3 extends over 16 amino acids. CDR1 and CDR2 from the germline V gene are SEHNR and FQNEAQ (reference sequence). The CDR3 nucleotides are TGTGCCAGCAGCTTAGGCCGCAAGCGGGGCTCCTACGAGCAGTACTTC. This sequence encodes CASSLGRKRGSYEQYF.

The rearrangement links TRBV28 to TRBJ1-1; D is unclear. Per the germline V gene, CDR1 is MDHEN and CDR2 is SYDVKM. There are 15 residues in the CDR3. Between the trimmed V and J ends, which lost 6 bases and 8 bases, there was a span of 22 bases. CDR3 loop: CASSPLSGSTREAFF. CDR3 coding DNA: TGTGCCAGCAGCCCCCTTAGCGGATCCACAAGGGAAGCTTTCTTT.

V usage is TRBV7-9 and J usage is TRBJ1-2; 7 bases agree with TRBD1. V lost 4 bases and J lost 0; bases outside the gene matches: 5. Looked up from germline, CDR1 is SEHNR and CDR2 is FQNEAQ (reference sequence). There are 15 residues in the CDR3. CDR3 DNA: TGTGCCAGCAGCTACCCAGGACAGGCTAACTATGGCTACACCTTC. Translating gives CASSYPGQANYGYTF.

About this clone: One end of the junction varies from germline; a read error may be responsible. This chain joins TRBV7-9 and TRBJ2-7, with unresolved D. The CDR3 length is 14 residues. The germline V gene encodes CDR1 SEHNR and CDR2 FQNEAQ (reference sequence). The CDR3 is CSSSSLAASYEQYF. CDR3 nucleotide sequence: TGTTCCAGCAGCTCCCTTGCTGCGTCCTACGAGCAGTACTTC.

This chain uses TRBV7-6 with TRBJ2-5; 8 bases are shared with TRBD1. The V and J ends lost 5 bases and 2 bases, in that order; junction bases with no gene match: 10. The CDR3 has 16 amino acids. CDR1 and CDR2 from the germline V gene are SGHVS and FNYEAQ. CDR3 sequence (DNA): TGTGCCAGCAGCGGCCTGAGACGGGACAGGCAAGAGACCCAGTACTTC. The encoded protein is CASSGLRRDRQETQYF.

This clone came up a few times. This chain links TRBV27 with TRBJ2-1, with 7 positions matching TRBD1. V shed 5 bases, J shed 7 bases, and the junction held 11 bases outside the gene matches. CDR3 length equals 15 residues. Germline V gene data show CDR1 as MNHEY and CDR2 as SMNVEV (reference sequence). DNA for the CDR3: TGTGCCAGCAGTAGACGCCCAACAGGGGCGAATGAGCAGTTCTTC. The encoded protein is CASSRRPTGANEQFF.

This clone was seen a handful of times. V and J are TRBV19 and TRBJ1-1; the match to TRBD1 covers 7 bases. J lost 2 bases, V lost 9 bases, and 9 bases had no gene match. CDR1 and CDR2 from the germline V gene are LNHDA and SQIVND (reference sequence). The CDR3 covers 14 residues. In DNA, the CDR3 is TGTGCCAGCCGGGAGACAGGGCTCAACACTGAAGCTTTCTTT. Residues: CASRETGLNTEAFF.

This clone was recorded once. This chain links TRBV28 with TRBJ2-5; weak D call: TRBD1 (6 bases). CDR3 size: 12 residues. The germline CDR1 and CDR2 sequences are MDHEN and SYDVKM. Trimming took off 10 bases at V and 0 bases at J, with 9 bases between the two ends. CDR3 nucleotides: TGTGCCACCTCAGGGGACCAAGAGACCCAGTACTTC. It encodes CATSGDQETQYF.

The chain has TRBV19 and TRBJ2-7; 12 nucleotides agree with TRBD2. The CDR3 sequence is 14 residues long. The V gene's germline CDR1 is LNHDA and CDR2 SQIVND (reference sequence). After removal of 7 bases from V and 2 bases from J, the junction contained 3 bases not matched to a gene. CDR3 residues: CASTLAGGPYEQYF. CDR3 nucleotide sequence: TGTGCCAGTACCCTAGCGGGAGGGCCCTACGAGCAGTACTTC.

This clone was seen only once. V gene TRBV11-2 combines with J gene TRBJ2-7, with TRBD2 as a possible D gene (6 bases). This CDR3 comprises 16 residues. V was trimmed by 1 base and J by 2 bases, leaving 15 bases between them. Per the germline V gene, CDR1 is SGHAT and CDR2 is FQNNGV. This CDR3 is CASSLGPAGGTYEQYF. The CDR3 DNA is TGTGCCAGCAGCTTAGGGCCAGCGGGCGGCACCTACGAGCAGTACTTC.

For the CDR3, the DNA is TGTGCCAGCAGCTCACAACCCGGGGGAGATACGCAGTATTTT. It is translated as CASSSQPGGDTQYF. The chain employs TRBV7-2 and TRBJ2-3; D possibly corresponds to TRBD2 (6 bases). Trimming pared 4 bases from V and 5 bases from J, leaving 13 bases between. Germline V gene sequence: CDR1 SGHTA, CDR2 FQGNSA. This CDR3 contains 14 residues.

V usage is TRBV4-3 and J usage is TRBJ2-5, with D perhaps TRBD2 (6 bases). Trimming left V 0 bases short and J 2 bases short, with 13 bases between. Germline CDR1 LGHNA, CDR2 YSLEER. The CDR3 is 16 amino acids. The chain's CDR3 is CASSQDGPSEQETQYF. For the CDR3, the DNA is TGCGCCAGCAGCCAAGATGGGCCTAGCGAACAAGAGACCCAGTACTTC.

This clone was counted a single time. This chain uses TRBV6-1 with TRBJ2-7, with 7 nucleotides matching TRBD1. The CDR3 is made up of 15 amino acids. Trimming took 4 bases from V and 1 from J; bases not matched to a gene: 7. In germline, CDR1 is MNHNS, CDR2 SASEGT. For the CDR3, the DNA is TGTGCCAGCAGTGTCTACAGGGGCTTTTCCTACGAGCAGTACTTC. Its translation: CASSVYRGFSYEQYF.

The chain has TRBV6-6 and TRBJ1-1, with 9 nucleotides matching TRBD1. The trim removed 6 bases at V and 3 bases at J, leaving 8 bases unmatched. Per germline, CDR1 MNHNY and CDR2 SVGAGI (reference sequence). The length of the CDR3 is 15 residues. CDR3 protein: CASREPWTGDTEAFF. CDR3 in DNA: TGTGCCAGCAGAGAACCCTGGACAGGGGACACTGAAGCTTTCTTT.

This clone was found a few times. The V gene is TRBV7-9, the J gene TRBJ1-2; no firm D call. Per the germline V gene, CDR1 is SEHNR and CDR2 is FQNEAQ (reference sequence). Trimming shortened V by 5 bases and J by 4 bases, and 14 bases separated the two germline ends. The CDR3 has 14 residues. The CDR3 DNA follows: TGTGCCAGCAGCCTAGATCCACGGGTCTATGGCTACACCTTC. Encoded protein: CASSLDPRVYGYTF.

The CDR3 nucleotides read TGTGCCAGCTCGTCCGGGCTAGCTATCCTGGGGGGCTACAATGAGCAGTTCTTC. It yields the protein CASSSGLAILGGYNEQFF. This sequence joins TRBV27 and TRBJ2-1; maybe TRBD2 (6 bases). The CDR3 contains 18 residues. The ends were cut back, 8 bases at V and 3 bases at J, with 26 bases in the middle. Germline CDR1 MNHEY, CDR2 SMNVEV (reference sequence).

The chain couples TRBV5-1 to TRBJ1-5, with a weak D call TRBD1 (5 bases). Germline CDR1 reads SGHRS; CDR2 reads YFSETQ. With 0 bases removed from V and 3 bases from J, the gap between germline ends came to 7 bases. The CDR3 length is 14 residues. Here the CDR3 reads CASSLGQNNQPQHF. The CDR3 DNA is TGCGCCAGCAGCTTGGGACAGAACAATCAGCCCCAGCATTTT.

Points on this clone: One end of the junction does not line up with germline, which may come from a read error. The rearrangement links TRBV7-9 to TRBJ2-7; tentative D call: TRBD2 (5 bases). Germline CDR1 and CDR2: SEHNR and FQNEAQ (reference sequence). The CDR3 has 12 amino acids. The DNA for the CDR3 is TGTTCCAGCAGCTCCGGAGGCTACGAGCAGTACTTC. The encoded protein is CSSSSGGYEQYF.

V and J are TRBV28 and TRBJ2-7; D possibly corresponds to TRBD2 (6 bases). V was trimmed by 2 bases and J by 1 base, leaving 9 bases between them. Per the germline V gene, CDR1 is MDHEN and CDR2 is SYDVKM. The CDR3 is made up of 14 amino acids. CDR3 sequence (DNA): TGTGCCAGCAGTTTACTCGGGAGATCCTACGAGCAGTACTTC. Translation gives CASSLLGRSYEQYF.

The rearrangement links TRBV28 to TRBJ2-3; D is possibly TRBD2 (5 bases). Trimming removed 6 bases from V and 1 base from J, with 11 bases in between. This CDR3 region has 14 residues. The germline CDR1 and CDR2 sequences are MDHEN and SYDVKM. DNA of the CDR3: TGTGCCAGCAGCCCCGCGGGTCGCACAGATACGCAGTATTTT. Its protein product is CASSPAGRTDTQYF.

This clone was seen once. The genes are TRBV13 and TRBJ2-1; 8 bases agree with TRBD1. Germline CDR1 and CDR2: PRHDT and FYEKMQ (reference sequence). The CDR3 sequence is 19 residues long. V was clipped by 2 bases and J by 2 bases; unmatched bases: 14. The CDR3 is CASSLNRHWTGITYNEQFF. CDR3 nucleotides: TGTGCCAGCAGCTTAAACCGACACTGGACAGGGATCACCTACAATGAGCAGTTCTTC.